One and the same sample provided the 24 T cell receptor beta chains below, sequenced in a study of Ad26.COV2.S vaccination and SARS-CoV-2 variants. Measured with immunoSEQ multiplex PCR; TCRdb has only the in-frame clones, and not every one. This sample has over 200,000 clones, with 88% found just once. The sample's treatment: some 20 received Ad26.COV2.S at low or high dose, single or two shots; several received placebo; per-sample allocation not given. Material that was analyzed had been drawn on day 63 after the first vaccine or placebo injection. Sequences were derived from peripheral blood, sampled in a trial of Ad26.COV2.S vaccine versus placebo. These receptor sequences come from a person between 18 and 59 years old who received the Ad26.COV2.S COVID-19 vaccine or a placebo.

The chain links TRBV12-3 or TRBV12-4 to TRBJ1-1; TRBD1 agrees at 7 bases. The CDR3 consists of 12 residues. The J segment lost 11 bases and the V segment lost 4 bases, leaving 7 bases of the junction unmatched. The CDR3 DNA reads TGTGCCAGCAGTTCAGACAGGGCTAGGGCTTTCTTT. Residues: CASSSDRARAFF.

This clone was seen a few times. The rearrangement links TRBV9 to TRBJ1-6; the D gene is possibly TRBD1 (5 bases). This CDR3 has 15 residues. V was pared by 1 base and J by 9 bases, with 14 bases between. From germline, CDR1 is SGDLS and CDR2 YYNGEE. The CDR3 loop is CASSVSAGTGSPLHF. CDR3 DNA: TGTGCCAGCAGCGTATCGGCAGGGACCGGTTCACCCCTCCACTTT.

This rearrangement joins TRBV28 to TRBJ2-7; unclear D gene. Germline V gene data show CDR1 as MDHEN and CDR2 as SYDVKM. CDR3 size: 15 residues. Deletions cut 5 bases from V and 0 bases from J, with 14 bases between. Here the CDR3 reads CASSLLLRSSYEQYF. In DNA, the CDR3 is TGTGCCAGCAGTCTACTTTTGCGTAGCTCCTACGAGCAGTACTTC.

The CDR3 nucleotides read TGCGCCAGCAGCCTGGGACAGGATTACACTGAAGCTTTCTTT. Protein: CASSLGQDYTEAFF. The rearrangement uses TRBV5-1 and TRBJ1-1, with TRBD1 matching 8 bases. CDR3 size: 14 residues. CDR1 is SGHRS, CDR2 YFSETQ, per germline. After removal of 4 bases from V and 3 bases from J, the junction contained 5 bases not matched to a gene.

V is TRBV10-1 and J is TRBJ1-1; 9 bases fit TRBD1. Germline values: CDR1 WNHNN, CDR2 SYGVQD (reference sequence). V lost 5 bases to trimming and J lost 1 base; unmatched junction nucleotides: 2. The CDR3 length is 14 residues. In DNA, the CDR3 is TGCGCCAGCAGTCTGGGACAGGGGAACACTGAAGCTTTCTTT. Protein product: CASSLGQGNTEAFF.

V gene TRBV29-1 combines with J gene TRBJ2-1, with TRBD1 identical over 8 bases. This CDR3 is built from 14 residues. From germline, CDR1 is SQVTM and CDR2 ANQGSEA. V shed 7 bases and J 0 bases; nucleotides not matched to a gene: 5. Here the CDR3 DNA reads TGCAGCGGCCACAGGGGGAGCTCCTACAATGAGCAGTTCTTC. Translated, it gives CSGHRGSSYNEQFF.

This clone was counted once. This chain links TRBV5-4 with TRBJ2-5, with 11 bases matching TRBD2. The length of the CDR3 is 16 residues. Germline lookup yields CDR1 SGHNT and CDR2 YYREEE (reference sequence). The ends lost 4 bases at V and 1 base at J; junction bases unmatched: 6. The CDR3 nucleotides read TGTGCCAGCAGCCAGGGACTAGCGGAACGCCAAGAGACCCAGTACTTC. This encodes CASSQGLAERQETQYF.

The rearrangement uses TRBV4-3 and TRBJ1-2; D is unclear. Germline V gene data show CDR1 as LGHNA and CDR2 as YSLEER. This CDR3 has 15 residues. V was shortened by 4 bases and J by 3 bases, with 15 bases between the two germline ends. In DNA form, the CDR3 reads TGCGCCAGCAGCCCCGACCGCTATTCTGACTATGGCTACACCTTC. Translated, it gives CASSPDRYSDYGYTF.

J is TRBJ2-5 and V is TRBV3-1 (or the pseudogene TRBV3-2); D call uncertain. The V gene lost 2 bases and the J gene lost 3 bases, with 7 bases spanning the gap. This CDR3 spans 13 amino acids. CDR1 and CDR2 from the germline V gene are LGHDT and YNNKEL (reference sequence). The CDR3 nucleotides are TGTGCCAGCAGCCAAAACCAGAAAGAGACCCAGTACTTC. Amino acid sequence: CASSQNQKETQYF.

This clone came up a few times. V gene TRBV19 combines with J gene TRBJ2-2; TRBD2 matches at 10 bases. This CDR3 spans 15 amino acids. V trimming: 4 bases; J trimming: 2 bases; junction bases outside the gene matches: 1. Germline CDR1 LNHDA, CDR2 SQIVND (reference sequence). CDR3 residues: CASSTSGGNTGELFF. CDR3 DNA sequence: TGTGCCAGTAGTACTAGCGGGGGAAACACCGGGGAGCTGTTTTTT.

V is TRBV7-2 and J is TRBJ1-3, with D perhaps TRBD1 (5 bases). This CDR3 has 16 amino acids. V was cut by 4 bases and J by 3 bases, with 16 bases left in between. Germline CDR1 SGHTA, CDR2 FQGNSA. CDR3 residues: CASSSPLGGIGNTIYF. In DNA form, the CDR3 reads TGTGCCAGCAGCTCACCACTGGGGGGGATTGGAAACACCATATATTTT.

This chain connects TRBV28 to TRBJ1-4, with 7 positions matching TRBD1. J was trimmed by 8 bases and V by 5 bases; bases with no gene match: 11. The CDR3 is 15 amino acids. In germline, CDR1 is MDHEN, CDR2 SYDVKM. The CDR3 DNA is TGTGCCAGCAGTCCCATGCAGGGGGAAAGAGAAAAACTGTTTTTT. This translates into CASSPMQGEREKLFF.

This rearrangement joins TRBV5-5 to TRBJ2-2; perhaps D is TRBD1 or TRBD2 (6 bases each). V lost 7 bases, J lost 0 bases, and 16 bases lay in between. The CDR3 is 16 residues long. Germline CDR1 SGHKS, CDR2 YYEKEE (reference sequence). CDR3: CASSPWGASNTGELFF. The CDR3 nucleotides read TGTGCCAGCTCTCCCTGGGGGGCCTCGAACACCGGGGAGCTGTTTTTT.

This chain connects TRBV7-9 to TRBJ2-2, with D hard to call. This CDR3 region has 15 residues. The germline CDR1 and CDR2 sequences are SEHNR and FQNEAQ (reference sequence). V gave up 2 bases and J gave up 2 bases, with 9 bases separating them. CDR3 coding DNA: TGTGCCAGCAGCTTACTGTGGGATAACACCGGGGAGCTGTTTTTT. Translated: CASSLLWDNTGELFF.

The CDR3 DNA reads as TGCAGCGTTGGGGACAGGGTCTACGAGCAGTACTTC. As protein: CSVGDRVYEQYF. The chain joins TRBV29-1 to TRBJ2-7, with TRBD1 matching over 9 bases. The germline gives CDR1 SQVTM, CDR2 ANQGSEA. Trimming took 4 bases from V and 3 from J; bases not matched to a gene: 1. The CDR3 runs 12 residues.

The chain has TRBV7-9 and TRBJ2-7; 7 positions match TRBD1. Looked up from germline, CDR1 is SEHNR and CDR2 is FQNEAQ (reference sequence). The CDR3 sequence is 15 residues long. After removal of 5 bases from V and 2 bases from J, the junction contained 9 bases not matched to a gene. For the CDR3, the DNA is TGTGCCAGCAGCCAGTCCGACAGGGTCACCTACGAGCAGTACTTC. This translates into CASSQSDRVTYEQYF.

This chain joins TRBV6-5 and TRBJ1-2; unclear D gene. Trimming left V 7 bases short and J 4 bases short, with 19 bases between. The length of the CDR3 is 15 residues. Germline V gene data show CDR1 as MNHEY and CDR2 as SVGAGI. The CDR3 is CASKHYSSGIYGYTF. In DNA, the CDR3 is TGTGCCAGCAAACACTACAGTTCGGGGATCTATGGCTACACCTTC.

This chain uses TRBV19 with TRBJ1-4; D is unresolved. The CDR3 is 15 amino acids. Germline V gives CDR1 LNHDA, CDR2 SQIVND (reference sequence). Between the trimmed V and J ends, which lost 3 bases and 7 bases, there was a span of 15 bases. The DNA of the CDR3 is TGTGCCAGTAGTATGGAGGGAGCTCGAGCTGAAAAACTGTTTTTT. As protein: CASSMEGARAEKLFF. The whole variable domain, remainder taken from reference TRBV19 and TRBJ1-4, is DGGITQSPKYLFRKEGQNVTLSCEQNLNHDAMYWYRQDPGQGLRLIYYSQIVNDFQKGDIAEGYSVSREKKESFPLTVTSAQKNPTAFYLCASSMEGARAEKLFFGSGTQLSVL.

CDR3 protein: CASTIIGTANTEAFF. The CDR3 nucleotides read TGTGCCAGCACTATCATCGGGACGGCTAACACTGAAGCTTTCTTT. The genes are TRBV28 and TRBJ1-1, with D perhaps matching TRBD1 (5 bases). The CDR3 is 15 residues long. Deletions cut 7 bases from V and 2 bases from J, with 17 bases between. Germline-derived CDR1 and CDR2 are MDHEN and SYDVKM.

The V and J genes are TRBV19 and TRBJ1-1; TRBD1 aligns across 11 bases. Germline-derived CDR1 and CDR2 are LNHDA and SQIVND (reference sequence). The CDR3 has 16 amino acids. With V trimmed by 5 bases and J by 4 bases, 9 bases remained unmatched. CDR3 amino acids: CASSPGTGGVSTEAFF. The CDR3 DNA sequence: TGTGCCAGTAGTCCCGGGACAGGGGGAGTGTCCACTGAAGCTTTCTTT.

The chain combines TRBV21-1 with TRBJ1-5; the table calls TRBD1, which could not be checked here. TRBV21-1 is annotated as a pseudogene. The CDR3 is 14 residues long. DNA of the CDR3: TGTGCCAGCAGCCCCCTGGCAAGCAATCAGCCCCAGCATTTT. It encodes CASSPLASNQPQHF.

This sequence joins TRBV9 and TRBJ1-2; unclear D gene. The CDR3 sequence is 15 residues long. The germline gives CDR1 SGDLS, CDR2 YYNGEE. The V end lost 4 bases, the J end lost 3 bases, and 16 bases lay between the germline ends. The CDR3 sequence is CASSPTVGGDYGYTF. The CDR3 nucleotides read TGTGCCAGCAGCCCTACTGTGGGTGGGGACTATGGCTACACCTTC. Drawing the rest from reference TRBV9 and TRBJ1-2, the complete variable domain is DSGVTQTPKHLITATGQRVTLRCSPRSGDLSVYWYQQSLDQGLQFLIQYYNGEERAKGNILERFSAQQFPDLHSELNLSSLELGDSALYFCASSPTVGGDYGYTFGSGTRLTVV.

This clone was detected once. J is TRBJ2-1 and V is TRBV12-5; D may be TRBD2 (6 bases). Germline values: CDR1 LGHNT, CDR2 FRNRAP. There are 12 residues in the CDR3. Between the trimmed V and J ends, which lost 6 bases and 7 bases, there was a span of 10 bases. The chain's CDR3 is CASGRGVNEQFF. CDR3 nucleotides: TGTGCTAGTGGCCGCGGGGTAAATGAGCAGTTCTTC.

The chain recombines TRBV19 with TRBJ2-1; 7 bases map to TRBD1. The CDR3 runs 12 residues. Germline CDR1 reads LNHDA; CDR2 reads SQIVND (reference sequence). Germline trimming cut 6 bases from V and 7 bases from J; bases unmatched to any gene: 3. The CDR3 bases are TGTGCCAGTAGGGAACAGGGGAATGAGCAGTTCTTC. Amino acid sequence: CASREQGNEQFF.